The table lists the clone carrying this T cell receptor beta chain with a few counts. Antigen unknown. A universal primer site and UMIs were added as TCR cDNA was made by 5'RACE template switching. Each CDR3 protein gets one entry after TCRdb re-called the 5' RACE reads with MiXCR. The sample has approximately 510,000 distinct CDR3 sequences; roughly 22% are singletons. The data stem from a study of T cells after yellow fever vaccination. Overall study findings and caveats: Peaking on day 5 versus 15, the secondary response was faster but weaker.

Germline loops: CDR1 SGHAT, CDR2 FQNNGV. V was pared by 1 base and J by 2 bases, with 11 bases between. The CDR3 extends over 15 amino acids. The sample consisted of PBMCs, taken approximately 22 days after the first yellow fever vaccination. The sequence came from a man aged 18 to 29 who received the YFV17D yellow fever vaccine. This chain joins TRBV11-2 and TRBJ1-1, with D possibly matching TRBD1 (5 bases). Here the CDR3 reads CASSLVGRTNTEAFF. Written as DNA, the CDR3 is TGTGCCAGCAGCTTAGTGGGTCGGACAAACACTGAAGCTTTCTTT.